The 4 T cell receptor beta chains below all came from one sample that was sequenced in a study of Ad26.COV2.S vaccination and SARS-CoV-2 variants. Repertoires were generated with immunoSEQ multiplex PCR, while TCRdb's copy carries only in-frame clones and drops some. The sample holds roughly 350,000 clones, roughly 84% seen once. Treatment described: 15 to 20 received Ad26.COV2.S at low or high dose, single or two shots; roughly 5 received placebo; per-sample allocation not given. Following the first vaccine or placebo injection, samples were taken on day 63. Sequences were derived from peripheral blood, sampled in a trial of Ad26.COV2.S vaccine versus placebo. Every receptor here comes from a person aged 18-65 years who received the Ad26.COV2.S COVID-19 vaccine or a placebo.

The chain couples TRBV5-6 to TRBJ1-1; no firm D call. The germline CDR1 and CDR2 sequences are SGHDT and YYEEEE. CDR3 length: 13 residues. Trimming took off 5 bases at V and 4 bases at J, with 12 bases between the two ends. CDR3 bases: TGTGCCAGCAGGCAGGACCGTGTCACTGAAGCTTTCTTT. Its translation: CASRQDRVTEAFF.

On this clone itself: Other DNA variants within this sample encode the same CDR3. V and J are TRBV18 and TRBJ1-1; 7 bases are a match to TRBD1. From germline, CDR1 is KGHSH and CDR2 LQKENI. CDR3 length: 14 residues. V shed 4 bases, J shed 0 bases, and the junction held 2 bases outside the gene matches. This CDR3 is CASSRGQMNTEAFF. For the CDR3, the DNA is TGTGCCAGCTCACGGGGACAGATGAACACTGAAGCTTTCTTT.

The chain is built from TRBV7-9 and TRBJ2-5, with D possibly being TRBD2 (6 bases). V lost 5 bases to trimming and J lost 5 bases, with 12 bases between them. The CDR3 spans 13 residues. Germline-derived CDR1 and CDR2 are SEHNR and FQNEAQ (reference sequence). CDR3 sequence reads: CASSPRRGETQYF. DNA for the CDR3: TGTGCCAGCAGCCCCCGGAGGGGCGAGACCCAGTACTTC.

The chain links TRBV19 to TRBJ1-1; D is unclear. This CDR3 is 12 amino acids long. Germline V gene data show CDR1 as LNHDA and CDR2 as SQIVND (reference sequence). The DNA of the CDR3 is TGTGGTGGGGTAAGCATGAACACTGAAGCTTTCTTT. Its translation: CGGVSMNTEAFF.